This is a list of T cell receptor beta chains from one sample in a study of molecular identifiers for immune sequencing clone quantification. TCRdb itself ran the PCR reads through MiXCR, one entry per CDR3 protein. Among about 100,000 distinct CDR3 sequences listed, 35% to 40% were seen once. The sequenced sample was naive CD8+ T cells from blood, with Jurkat cell RNA spiked in. The receptors shown here come from a human donor in good health. Some libraries in this study had Jurkat cell RNA spiked in. The CDR3 runs from the conserved cysteine through the conserved F or W. The order of the fields is V gene, clone size, J gene, D gene, CDR3 protein, CDR3 DNA. D genes are given only for firm matches. Clone sizes are given selectively: once, few, many, or a class where the clone is expanded.

>TRBV20-1|few|TRBJ2-7|TRBD2
CSASGRGVWYF
TGCAGTGCTAGTGGGCGGGGGGTTTGGTACTTC
>TRBV4-3|.|TRBJ1-1|.
CASSHAGVSTEAFF
TGCGCCAGCAGCCATGCAGGGGTATCGACTGAAGCTTTCTTT
>TRBV27|.|TRBJ1-5|.
CASSLSAGGISNQPQHF
TGTGCCAGCAGTTTATCTGCAGGAGGGATTAGCAATCAGCCCCAGCATTTT
>TRBV6-2/TRBV6-3|many|TRBJ2-3|TRBD2
CASSIAGETDTQYF
TGTGCCAGCAGTATAGCGGGAGAGACAGATACGCAGTATTTT
>TRBV5-4|many|TRBJ2-5|TRBD2
CASSLGLAFEETQYF
TGTGCCAGCAGCTTGGGACTAGCGTTTGAAGAGACCCAGTACTTC
>TRBV9|.|TRBJ1-6|TRBD1
CASSVGTGRSPLHF
TGTGCCAGCAGCGTAGGGACAGGGAGGTCACCCCTCCACTTT
>TRBV19|few|TRBJ2-7|TRBD2
CASSWSSGPYEQYF
TGTGCCAGTAGTTGGTCTAGCGGCCCCTACGAGCAGTACTTC
>TRBV9|many|TRBJ1-5|.
CASSVAGNSNQPQHF
TGTGCCAGCAGCGTAGCAGGGAATAGCAATCAGCCCCAGCATTTT
>TRBV4-1|.|TRBJ2-3|.
CASSQFGRGSPTDTQYF
TGCGCCAGCAGCCAGTTCGGTAGGGGGTCCCCCACAGATACGCAGTATTTT
>TRBV29-1|many|TRBJ2-5|.
CSVDGPAHDQETQYF
TGCAGCGTTGATGGTCCGGCCCACGACCAAGAGACCCAGTACTTC
>TRBV28|many|TRBJ1-5|.
CASSWAPSNQPQHF
TGTGCCAGCAGTTGGGCCCCAAGCAATCAGCCCCAGCATTTT
>TRBV9|.|TRBJ1-5|.
CASSVGPNQPQHF
TGTGCCAGCAGCGTCGGACCGAATCAGCCCCAGCATTTT
>TRBV7-2|many|TRBJ2-7|TRBD2
CASSWLAGGSYEQYF
TGTGCCAGCAGCTGGCTAGCGGGAGGGTCCTACGAGCAGTACTTC
>TRBV3-1|few|TRBJ2-7|.
CASSQDQPGVRAYEQYF
TGTGCCAGCAGCCAAGACCAACCCGGAGTTCGTGCCTACGAGCAGTACTTC
>TRBV28|.|TRBJ2-5|.
CASSLGFPETQYF
TGTGCCAGCAGTTTAGGTTTCCCGGAGACCCAGTACTTC
>TRBV2|.|TRBJ2-7|.
CASSERQYF
TGTGCCAGCAGTGAAAGGCAGTACTTC
>TRBV11-2|.|TRBJ2-7|.
CASSLGNSGFYEQYF
TGTGCCAGCAGCCTGGGGAATAGCGGTTTCTACGAGCAGTACTTC
>TRBV7-6|few|TRBJ2-3|TRBD2
CASSLGGGDTDTQYF
TGTGCCAGCAGCTTAGGGGGGGGAGACACAGATACGCAGTATTTT
>TRBV24-1|many|TRBJ1-2|.
CATSGGLQDGVDYGYTF
TGTGCCACCAGTGGAGGGCTACAGGACGGAGTTGACTATGGCTACACCTTC
>TRBV7-2|many|TRBJ2-7|.
CASSLMRADYEQYF
TGTGCCAGCAGCTTAATGAGGGCCGATTACGAGCAGTACTTC
>TRBV29-1|.|TRBJ1-4|.
CSISRSGNENLFF
TGCAGCATATCGCGGTCAGGGAATGAAAATCTGTTTTTT
>TRBV7-3|many|TRBJ2-1|TRBD2
CASSLGLSSGAGPHDEQFF
TGTGCCAGCAGCTTAGGTCTTTCTAGCGGGGCGGGGCCTCATGATGAGCAGTTCTTC
>TRBV5-5|many|TRBJ2-3|.
CASSWSDAPDTQYF
TGTGCCAGCAGCTGGTCGGATGCCCCAGATACGCAGTATTTT
>TRBV24-1|many|TRBJ2-3|.
CATSDLQGFADTQYF
TGTGCCACCAGTGATTTGCAGGGGTTCGCAGATACGCAGTATTTT
>TRBV2|many|TRBJ2-1|TRBD2
CATGTSYNEQFF
TGTGCCACCGGGACTAGCTACAATGAGCAGTTCTTC
>TRBV6-5|.|TRBJ2-7|.
CASSLQGFGLEQYF
TGTGCCAGCAGCCTCCAGGGTTTTGGTCTCGAGCAGTACTTC
>TRBV19|.|TRBJ1-1|.
CASSIGAGAEAFF
TGTGCCAGTAGTATTGGGGCCGGGGCTGAAGCTTTCTTT
>TRBV4-2|few|TRBJ2-7|.
CASSQSSYGAYEQYF
TGTGCCAGCAGCCAATCCTCCTATGGGGCCTACGAGCAGTACTTC
>TRBV6-2/TRBV6-3|many|TRBJ2-4|.
CASIDKNIQYF
TGTGCCAGCATTGACAAAAACATTCAGTACTTC
>TRBV5-4|few|TRBJ1-3|.
CASSFPDSGNTIYF
TGTGCCAGCAGCTTCCCCGACTCTGGAAACACCATATATTTT
>TRBV19|many|TRBJ2-3|.
CASSMTGGTDTQYF
TGTGCCAGTAGTATGACCGGAGGTACAGATACGCAGTATTTT
>TRBV4-3|.|TRBJ2-7|.
CASSHENSAEQYF
TGCGCCAGCAGCCACGAAAACAGTGCCGAGCAGTACTTC